One and the same sample provided the 30 T cell receptor beta chains below, sequenced in a study of shared clonotypes between healthy human individuals. Repertoires were generated with immunoSEQ multiplex PCR, while TCRdb's copy carries only in-frame clones and drops some. Of about 2 million clones listed, 85% to 95% are singletons. The source material was naive CD4+ T cells sorted from blood. Noted subset: CD45RA+ positively selected. The source is a man between 18 and 35 years old in good health.

This chain links TRBV5-1 with TRBJ2-5, with D possibly being TRBD2 (7 bases). CDR1 is SGHRS and CDR2 is YFSETQ in the germline V gene. V lost 7 bases, J lost 1 base, and 14 bases lay in between. CDR3 length: 14 residues. DNA of the CDR3: TGCGCCAGCGGCTCGGGGGGCTCCCAAGAGACCCAGTACTTC. This encodes CASGSGGSQETQYF. Drawing the rest from reference TRBV5-1 and TRBJ2-5, the complete variable domain is KAGVTQTPRYLIKTRGQQVTLSCSPISGHRSVSWYQQTPGQGLQFLFEYFSETQRNKGNFPGRFSGRQFSNSRSEMNVSTLELGDSALYLCASGSGGSQETQYFGPGTRLLVL.

The chain joins TRBV6-5 to TRBJ2-2; D might be TRBD1 (5 bases). The CDR3 sequence is 13 residues long. The germline CDR1 and CDR2 sequences are MNHEY and SVGAGI. V lost 8 bases and J lost 5, with 12 bases in between. As DNA, the CDR3 is TGTGCCAGCGTAAGGCCAGGGACCGGGGAGCTGTTTTTT. Translation: CASVRPGTGELFF.

The CDR3 DNA reads TGCGCCAGCAGCTCTATAGCGGGGACTAGCACAGATACGCAGTATTTT. Translated: CASSSIAGTSTDTQYF. The chain carries TRBV5-1 and TRBJ2-3, with TRBD2 matching 8 bases. The junction had 6 bases not matched to a gene; V was cut back by 3 bases and J by 0 bases. Looked up from germline, CDR1 is SGHRS and CDR2 is YFSETQ. This CDR3 comprises 16 residues.

This sequence joins TRBV27 and TRBJ1-3; TRBD1 matches 8 bases. CDR1 and CDR2 (germline): MNHEY, SMNVEV (reference sequence). The length of the CDR3 is 15 residues. V shed 3 bases, J shed 4 bases, and the junction held 5 bases outside the gene matches. CDR3 sequence: CASSLQGAQGNTIYF. The DNA of the CDR3 is TGTGCCAGCAGTTTGCAGGGGGCGCAGGGAAACACCATATATTTT.

The V and J genes are TRBV10-3 and TRBJ2-7; no reliable D call. Per the germline V gene, CDR1 is ENHRY and CDR2 is SYGVKD. V was pared by 3 bases and J by 5 bases, with 8 bases between. The CDR3 consists of 12 residues. This CDR3 reads CAISEVGNEQYF. The CDR3 region has the DNA TGTGCCATCAGTGAAGTGGGGAACGAGCAGTACTTC.

V is TRBV4-1 and J is TRBJ1-3, with 10 bases matching TRBD1. The V gene end was trimmed by 4 bases and the J gene end by 2 bases; junction bases not matched to a gene: 8. Germline lookup yields CDR1 MGHRA and CDR2 YSYEKL. The CDR3 length is 17 residues. CDR3 nucleotide sequence: TGCGCCAGCAGCCCTCCTGGGACAGGGGTCCCTGGAAACACCATATATTTT. Protein product: CASSPPGTGVPGNTIYF.

The chain couples TRBV5-1 to TRBJ1-3; TRBD1 aligns across 10 bases. The ends lost 0 bases at V and 2 bases at J; junction bases unmatched: 2. The CDR3 runs 16 residues. Germline V gene data show CDR1 as SGHRS and CDR2 as YFSETQ. This CDR3 is CASSLGTGGAGNTIYF. CDR3 nucleotides: TGCGCCAGCAGCTTGGGGACAGGGGGAGCTGGAAACACCATATATTTT.

For the CDR3, the DNA is TGTGCCAGCAGTTCGGGGACATCAACTGCTTTCTTT. It specifies CASSSGTSTAFF. J is TRBJ1-1 and V is TRBV28; TRBD1 might be the D (6 bases). Between the trimmed V and J ends, which lost 4 bases and 11 bases, there was a span of 14 bases. The CDR3 sequence is 12 residues long. Per germline, CDR1 MDHEN and CDR2 SYDVKM.

This clone was found once. V usage is TRBV5-1 and J usage is TRBJ1-1; TRBD1 matches 8 bases. The CDR3 totals 15 residues. Trimming removed 0 bases from V and 7 bases from J; junction bases left unmatched: 8. CDR1 and CDR2 (germline): SGHRS, YFSETQ. The CDR3 protein is CASSLGGQGGFEAFF. CDR3 in DNA: TGCGCCAGCAGCTTGGGAGGACAGGGAGGATTTGAAGCTTTCTTT. The whole variable domain, remainder taken from reference TRBV5-1 and TRBJ1-1, is KAGVTQTPRYLIKTRGQQVTLSCSPISGHRSVSWYQQTPGQGLQFLFEYFSETQRNKGNFPGRFSGRQFSNSRSEMNVSTLELGDSALYLCASSLGGQGGFEAFFGQGTRLTVV.

V is TRBV28 and J is TRBJ2-7; tentatively, D is TRBD1 (5 bases). From germline, CDR1 is MDHEN and CDR2 SYDVKM. V was cut by 3 bases and J by 6 bases, with 15 bases left in between. This CDR3 spans 14 amino acids. In nucleotides, the CDR3 is TGTGCCAGCAGTTTTGGGGCAGCACCTCCCGAGCAGTACTTC. It specifies CASSFGAAPPEQYF.

This clone was observed a single time. This chain connects TRBV30 to TRBJ2-7; TRBD1 might be the D (5 bases). V was trimmed by 2 bases and J by 7 bases, leaving 9 bases between them. The CDR3 loop spans 11 amino acids. From germline, CDR1 is GTSNPN and CDR2 SVGIG (reference sequence). CDR3 DNA: TGTGCCTGGAGTAGGGGCGCAGAGCAGTACTTC. Protein: CAWSRGAEQYF.

Comments on this clone: This sample also contains other DNA sequences that code for the same CDR3. The V call is TRBV7-9, the J call TRBJ2-1; D is ambiguous. The CDR3 covers 15 residues. The V end was cut by 0 bases, the J end by 0 bases, with 6 bases between. Germline V gene lookup returns CDR1 SEHNR and CDR2 FQNEAQ (reference sequence). CDR3: CASSLAGSSYNEQFF. In DNA form, the CDR3 reads TGTGCCAGCAGCTTAGCAGGTAGCTCCTACAATGAGCAGTTCTTC.

The chain joins TRBV7-8 to TRBJ2-5; 8 nucleotides line up with TRBD2. CDR1 is SGHVS, CDR2 FQNEAQ, per germline. V lost 5 bases to trimming and J lost 2 bases; unmatched junction nucleotides: 13. This CDR3 is built from 17 residues. The CDR3 DNA sequence: TGTGCCAGCAGCGTCAGGTTTTTACTAGCGGCTCAAGAGACCCAGTACTTC. It is translated as CASSVRFLLAAQETQYF.

The V and J genes are TRBV5-1 and TRBJ1-2, with a possible D match to TRBD1 (5 bases). V was trimmed by 3 bases and J by 6 bases, leaving 15 bases between them. The CDR3 covers 14 residues. The germline gives CDR1 SGHRS, CDR2 YFSETQ. The CDR3 sequence is CASSSDSLMDGYTF. DNA for the CDR3: TGCGCCAGCAGCTCCGACAGTTTAATGGATGGCTACACCTTC.

About this clone itself: Additional DNA sequences in this sample encode the identical CDR3. The V gene is TRBV30, the J gene TRBJ2-7; D may be TRBD2 (5 bases). Trimming pared 3 bases from V and 3 bases from J, leaving 9 bases between. Germline CDR1 reads GTSNPN; CDR2 reads SVGIG (reference sequence). This CDR3 comprises 12 residues. In nucleotides, the CDR3 is TGTGCCTGGAGGGCTAGCAACTACGAGCAGTACTTC. Its translation: CAWRASNYEQYF.

This sequence joins TRBV2 and TRBJ2-7; 9 positions match TRBD1. The CDR3 loop spans 16 amino acids. The germline V gene encodes CDR1 SNHLY and CDR2 FYNNEI. With 8 bases clipped from V and 2 bases from J, the junction kept 13 bases outside the gene matches. The CDR3 nucleotides are TGTGCCAGCTTCGTGGGACAGGGTCGGGGAACCTACGAGCAGTACTTC. Translation gives CASFVGQGRGTYEQYF.

As regards this clone: This sample includes further DNA sequences coding for the same CDR3. The rearrangement joins TRBV5-4 to TRBJ2-1; D call uncertain. This CDR3 has 15 residues. Trimming shortened V by 2 bases and J by 0 bases, and 9 bases separated the two germline ends. From germline, CDR1 is SGHNT and CDR2 YYREEE (reference sequence). The CDR3 DNA reads as TGTGCCAGCAGCTTAGGGCGTAGCTCCTACAATGAGCAGTTCTTC. Translating gives CASSLGRSSYNEQFF.

The chain links TRBV6-4 to TRBJ1-1; D gene uncertain. V was trimmed by 4 bases and J by 1 base, leaving 7 bases between them. This CDR3 is built from 13 residues. The germline V gene encodes CDR1 MRHNA and CDR2 SNTAGT. CDR3 in DNA: TGTGCCAGCAGTGCCTCTCCGAACACTGAAGCTTTCTTT. Translated, it gives CASSASPNTEAFF.

The chain joins TRBV4-2 to TRBJ2-5; 8 bases line up with TRBD2. V was pared by 1 base and J by 0 bases, with 10 bases of the junction left unmatched. Looked up from germline, CDR1 is LGHNA and CDR2 is YNFKEQ. The CDR3 consists of 18 residues. CDR3 sequence reads: CASSQGDSGNAHQETQYF. In DNA form, the CDR3 reads TGTGCCAGCAGCCAAGGTGATAGCGGGAACGCTCACCAAGAGACCCAGTACTTC.

The rearrangement joins TRBV6-1 to TRBJ2-1, with a possible D match to TRBD2 (5 bases). This CDR3 has 16 residues. Germline V gene sequence: CDR1 MNHNS, CDR2 SASEGT. The V and J ends lost 3 bases and 7 bases respectively, with 19 bases between them. As DNA, the CDR3 is TGTGCCAGCAGTGAGACACTATACACTTCGGGGAATGAGCAGTTCTTC. Translating it yields CASSETLYTSGNEQFF.

CDR3 sequence reads: CASSIDPTGVNTEAFF. The CDR3 coding sequence is TGTGCCAGTAGTATAGATCCGACAGGGGTGAACACTGAAGCTTTCTTT. This chain connects TRBV19 to TRBJ1-1, with 8 positions matching TRBD1. The V and J ends lost 0 bases and 0 bases, in that order; junction bases with no gene match: 3. The germline gives CDR1 LNHDA, CDR2 SQIVND (reference sequence). CDR3 length: 16 residues. Filled out from reference TRBV19 and TRBJ1-1, the complete variable domain reads DGGITQSPKYLFRKEGQNVTLSCEQNLNHDAMYWYRQDPGQGLRLIYYSQIVNDFQKGDIAEGYSVSREKKESFPLTVTSAQKNPTAFYLCASSIDPTGVNTEAFFGQGTRLTVV.

V usage is TRBV7-9 and J usage is TRBJ2-7, with 13 nucleotides matching TRBD2. V shed 0 bases and J 6 bases; nucleotides not matched to a gene: 8. The germline V gene encodes CDR1 SEHNR and CDR2 FQNEAQ (reference sequence). This CDR3 is built from 17 residues. CDR3 DNA sequence: TGTGCCAGCAGCTTAGCCCCACTAGCGGGAGGGTTGAGCGAGCAGTACTTC. This gives the protein CASSLAPLAGGLSEQYF.

The gene calls are TRBV6-5 and TRBJ1-4; a possible D gene is TRBD1 (5 bases). The CDR3 consists of 14 residues. V was cut by 0 bases and J by 10 bases, with 12 bases left in between. Germline V gives CDR1 MNHEY, CDR2 SVGAGI. The CDR3 coding sequence is TGTGCCAGCAGTTACTCGGTTCAGGGACTAAAACTGTTTTTT. Its translation is CASSYSVQGLKLFF.

CDR3 nucleotide sequence: TGTGCCAGCAAGCGGGACCTTAGCAATCAGCCCCAGCATTTT. The encoded protein is CASKRDLSNQPQHF. The rearrangement joins TRBV2 to TRBJ1-5, with TRBD1 as a possible D gene (5 bases). This CDR3 has 14 amino acids. Trimming removed 7 bases at V and 0 bases at J, with 10 bases between. Per germline, CDR1 SNHLY and CDR2 FYNNEI.

V and J are TRBV10-1 and TRBJ2-7, with D tentatively TRBD1 (5 bases). Germline V gene data show CDR1 as WNHNN and CDR2 as SYGVQD (reference sequence). The CDR3 covers 13 residues. The germline V and J ends were trimmed by 4 bases and 3 bases, with 10 bases remaining between them. CDR3 region: CASSAGQNYEQYF. DNA for the CDR3: TGCGCCAGCAGTGCCGGACAAAACTACGAGCAGTACTTC.

The J gene is TRBJ2-4, the V gene TRBV5-1; TRBD2 might be the D (6 bases). Between the trimmed V and J ends, which lost 0 bases and 9 bases, there was a span of 13 bases. CDR3 length equals 14 residues. The V gene's germline CDR1 is SGHRS and CDR2 YFSETQ. CDR3 DNA: TGCGCCAGCAGCTTGGAGGACCTGCGGGGCATTCAGTACTTC. This translates into CASSLEDLRGIQYF. The whole variable domain, filled in from reference TRBV5-1 and TRBJ2-4, reads KAGVTQTPRYLIKTRGQQVTLSCSPISGHRSVSWYQQTPGQGLQFLFEYFSETQRNKGNFPGRFSGRQFSNSRSEMNVSTLELGDSALYLCASSLEDLRGIQYFGAGTRLSVL.

The chain employs TRBV5-5 and TRBJ1-2, with D maybe TRBD1 (6 bases). Between the trimmed V and J ends, which lost 2 bases and 7 bases, there was a span of 18 bases. Germline CDR1 SGHKS, CDR2 YYEKEE (reference sequence). There are 15 residues in the CDR3. The CDR3 loop reads CASSLAQGGAGGYTF. CDR3 bases: TGTGCCAGCAGCTTAGCACAGGGTGGGGCGGGTGGCTACACCTTC.

Details on this clone: The sample holds other DNA sequences that translate to the same CDR3. The chain recombines TRBV5-4 with TRBJ2-3; 7 nucleotides match TRBD2. The CDR3 covers 14 residues. The germline gives CDR1 SGHNT, CDR2 YYREEE (reference sequence). With 4 bases clipped from V and 1 base from J, the junction kept 3 bases outside the gene matches. The CDR3, as DNA: TGTGCCAGCAGCCTGGGAGGGCGCACAGATACGCAGTATTTT. Encoded protein: CASSLGGRTDTQYF.

The CDR3 sequence: CASSSMGQSYEQYF. CDR3 DNA sequence: TGTGCCAGCAGTTCGATGGGACAGTCCTACGAGCAGTACTTC. The rearrangement links TRBV28 to TRBJ2-5; 7 bases line up with TRBD1. The J call may be faulty, since TRBJ2-7 better matches the DNA end. Germline lookup yields CDR1 MDHEN and CDR2 SYDVKM. The CDR3 consists of 14 residues.

The chain links TRBV9 to TRBJ1-6, with D tentatively TRBD1 (5 bases). The V gene lost 0 bases and the J gene lost 6 bases, with 13 bases spanning the gap. Germline CDR1 SGDLS, CDR2 YYNGEE. The CDR3 length is 16 residues. The CDR3 region is CASSVGPGTSNSPLHF. The DNA for the CDR3 is TGTGCCAGCAGCGTAGGTCCGGGGACGAGTAATTCACCCCTCCACTTT.